Presented here are 20 T cell receptor beta chains from one specimen sequenced in a study of blood T cell repertoires in COVID-19. Clones were read by immunoSEQ multiplex PCR, and TCRdb kept only the in-frame ones, dropping some. Counted here are roughly 320,000 clones, around 90% occurring once; the ten biggest clones make up roughly 6%. Sequencing input: peripheral blood. The receptor set was obtained from a woman in her forties or fifties with COVID-19, enrolled during active disease.

This rearrangement joins TRBV7-2 to TRBJ2-5; 8 positions match TRBD1. The J segment lost 4 bases and the V segment lost 3 bases, leaving 7 bases of the junction unmatched. The CDR3 consists of 15 residues. CDR1 is SGHTA, CDR2 FQGNSA, per germline. The CDR3 region is CASSLNLDRAETQYF. Here the CDR3 DNA reads TGTGCCAGCAGCTTGAATCTGGACAGGGCAGAGACCCAGTACTTC.

The genes are TRBV7-2 and TRBJ2-7, with 11 nucleotides matching TRBD2. CDR1 is SGHTA, CDR2 FQGNSA, per germline. The junction had 8 bases not matched to a gene; V was cut back by 2 bases and J by 5 bases. The length of the CDR3 is 16 residues. The CDR3 DNA sequence: TGTGCCAGCAGCTTAAGGACGGCTAGCGGGAGGAACGAGCAGTACTTC. Residues: CASSLRTASGRNEQYF.

This chain uses TRBV29-1 with TRBJ2-1, with 10 bases lining up with TRBD2. CDR3 length equals 14 residues. The ends lost 3 bases at V and 8 bases at J; junction bases unmatched: 7. The germline gives CDR1 SQVTM, CDR2 ANQGSEA. The chain's CDR3 is CSVDLAGASYEQFF. CDR3 DNA sequence: TGCAGCGTTGATCTAGCGGGAGCAAGCTATGAGCAGTTCTTC.

V gene TRBV7-3 combines with J gene TRBJ2-7; a possible D gene is TRBD2 (6 bases). Per the germline V gene, CDR1 is SGHTA and CDR2 is FQGTGA. The CDR3 sequence is 16 residues long. Deletions cut 5 bases from V and 4 bases from J, with 21 bases between. The chain's CDR3 is CASSISTGSGSYEQYF. CDR3 sequence (DNA): TGTGCCAGCAGCATATCCACCGGTAGCGGCTCGTACGAGCAGTACTTC.

This clone was seen more than once but under ten times. The chain carries TRBV12-3 or TRBV12-4 and TRBJ1-6; D remains ambiguous. The CDR3 totals 12 residues. Trimming pared 4 bases from V and 7 bases from J, leaving 5 bases between. CDR3 DNA sequence: TGTGCCAGCAGTTCCTCGAATTCACCCCTCCACTTT. Amino acids: CASSSSNSPLHF.

The V gene is TRBV10-2, the J gene TRBJ1-6; 10 positions agree with TRBD1. V lost 4 bases to trimming and J lost 12 bases; unmatched junction nucleotides: 12. The CDR3 sequence is 16 residues long. From germline, CDR1 is WSHSY and CDR2 SAAADI. The CDR3 coding sequence is TGCGCCAGCAGTGTAAGACCGGACAGGGGGGGTCAACCCCTCCACTTT. It translates to CASSVRPDRGGQPLHF.

This rearrangement joins TRBV6-5 to TRBJ2-7; 9 bases agree with TRBD1. The V gene end was trimmed by 7 bases and the J gene end by 1 base; junction bases not matched to a gene: 8. The CDR3 is 15 amino acids. CDR1 MNHEY and CDR2 SVGAGI come from the germline V gene. The CDR3 protein is CASKPRTGVSYEQYF. The CDR3 bases are TGTGCCAGCAAACCCCGGACAGGGGTATCCTACGAGCAGTACTTC.

This clone was seen just once. This chain connects TRBV25-1 to TRBJ2-1, with TRBD2 identical over 8 bases. CDR3 size: 15 residues. Germline lookup yields CDR1 MGHDK and CDR2 SYGVNS. V lost 8 bases, J lost 5 bases, and 11 bases stayed unmatched. The CDR3 region is CASVDSGRFDNEQFF. The CDR3 bases are TGTGCCAGCGTTGACAGCGGGAGATTCGACAATGAGCAGTTCTTC.

This rearrangement joins TRBV29-1 to TRBJ2-2; 9 nucleotides align to TRBD1. This CDR3 is built from 14 residues. J was trimmed by 6 bases and V by 7 bases; bases with no gene match: 9. Germline values: CDR1 SQVTM, CDR2 ANQGSEA. CDR3 in amino acids: CSARTGEGAGELFF. Here the CDR3 DNA reads TGCAGCGCCCGGACAGGGGAGGGGGCCGGGGAGCTGTTTTTT.

The rearrangement uses TRBV21-1 and TRBJ2-7; TRBD1, as called in the table, went unchecked against the DNA. TRBV21-1 is given as a pseudogene. The CDR3 has 14 amino acids. CDR3 amino acids: CASSTRGQDYEQYF. Written as DNA, the CDR3 is TGTGCCAGCAGCACTCGGGGACAAGACTACGAGCAGTACTTC.

The chain combines TRBV18 with TRBJ1-6, with 12 positions matching TRBD1. V lost 3 bases and J lost 9; bases outside the gene matches: 6. Looked up from germline, CDR1 is KGHSH and CDR2 is LQKENI. The CDR3 length is 16 residues. The CDR3 loop is CASSPSGTGGGSPLHF. In DNA, the CDR3 is TGTGCCAGCTCACCCTCCGGGACAGGGGGCGGTTCACCCCTCCACTTT.

The table lists this clone with a few counts. The chain carries TRBV4-1 and TRBJ1-4; unclear D gene. The germline gives CDR1 MGHRA, CDR2 YSYEKL. The V end lost 1 base, the J end lost 8 bases, and 17 bases lay between the germline ends. The CDR3 totals 16 residues. In nucleotides, the CDR3 is TGCGCCAGCAGCCAAGTTTTTGGGCAGGTCTTGGAAAAACTGTTTTTT. It is translated as CASSQVFGQVLEKLFF.

The chain combines TRBV6-6 with TRBJ1-4; 7 bases map to TRBD1. The germline gives CDR1 MNHNY, CDR2 SVGAGI (reference sequence). J lost 8 bases, V lost 4 bases, and 7 bases had no gene match. CDR3 size: 14 residues. CDR3 nucleotide sequence: TGTGCCAGCAGTTTAGGGGGCAGGGGAGAAAAACTGTTTTTT. This encodes CASSLGGRGEKLFF.

The chain employs TRBV19 and TRBJ1-1; D possibly corresponds to TRBD1 (5 bases). In germline, CDR1 is LNHDA, CDR2 SQIVND (reference sequence). This CDR3 comprises 14 residues. Trimming cost V 7 bases and J 1 base, with 13 bases left between them. The CDR3 spells CASKDMRRNTEAFF. For the CDR3, the DNA is TGTGCCAGTAAGGACATGAGGAGGAACACTGAAGCTTTCTTT.

This sequence joins TRBV21-1 and TRBJ1-6; the listed D gene, TRBD1, was not tested against the DNA. TRBV21-1 is marked as a pseudogene. The CDR3 covers 20 residues. The DNA of the CDR3 is TGTGCCAGCAGCAAAGAATCCCCTCCAGTTGGCAGCTCCTATAATTCACCCCTCCACTTT. Its protein product is CASSKESPPVGSSYNSPLHF.

The chain is built from TRBV6-4 and TRBJ2-3; 10 bases fit TRBD2. Germline V gene sequence: CDR1 MRHNA, CDR2 SNTAGT. The J segment lost 1 base and the V segment lost 3 bases, leaving 1 base of the junction unmatched. The CDR3 is 15 amino acids. CDR3 DNA: TGTGCCAGCAGTGAGGGGACTAGCGGCACAGATACGCAGTATTTT. Residues: CASSEGTSGTDTQYF.

The chain combines TRBV18 with TRBJ2-2; D is perhaps TRBD1 (7 bases). Germline CDR1 KGHSH, CDR2 LQKENI. V lost 10 bases and J lost 0, with 12 bases in between. This CDR3 is built from 14 residues. CDR3 in amino acids: CATQGGANTGELFF. CDR3 bases: TGTGCCACCCAGGGGGGCGCGAACACCGGGGAGCTGTTTTTT.

The chain is built from TRBV14 and TRBJ1-4, with a weak D call TRBD1 (5 bases). The germline gives CDR1 SGHDN, CDR2 FVKESK. V dropped 3 bases and J dropped 6 bases, with 14 bases sitting between them. This CDR3 spans 15 amino acids. The CDR3 nucleotides are TGTGCCAGCAGCCACAAGGGCAGGGACTATGAAAAACTGTTTTTT. Protein sequence: CASSHKGRDYEKLFF. Full variable domain (remainder filled in from reference TRBV14 and TRBJ1-4): EAGVTQFPSHSVIEKGQTVTLRCDPISGHDNLYWYRRVMGKEIKFLLHFVKESKQDESGMPNNRFLAERTGGTYSTLKVQPAELEDSGVYFCASSHKGRDYEKLFFGSGTQLSVL.

The chain is built from TRBV30 and TRBJ2-7; 7 bases line up with TRBD1. CDR3 length: 14 amino acids. V gave up 0 bases and J gave up 9 bases; unmatched junction bases: 11. Germline V lookup: CDR1 GTSNPN, CDR2 SVGIG (reference sequence). CDR3 sequence reads: CAWSVSTGPVGQYF. The CDR3 DNA reads TGTGCCTGGAGTGTCTCGACAGGGCCAGTGGGGCAGTACTTC.

V and J are TRBV2 and TRBJ1-2; perhaps TRBD1 as D (5 bases). This CDR3 is 14 amino acids long. Trimming shortened V by 8 bases and J by 5 bases, and 18 bases separated the two germline ends. In germline, CDR1 is SNHLY, CDR2 FYNNEI. The CDR3 nucleotides read TGTGCCAGCGGCTTTCAGGGAAAAGGGTATGGCTACACCTTC. It specifies CASGFQGKGYGYTF.